This T cell receptor beta chain was found in a study of OX40 agonist ivuxolimab in advanced cancers. Study at large: Two patients with cutaneous melanoma and one with hepatocellular carcinoma, three in total, showed partial responses. Findings and limits, study-wide: CD8+ T cells were the subset that, on average, had more expanded clones than CD4+. Clonal expansion was seen in CD4+ and CD8+ blood T cells by week 6 at 0.1 to 3.0 mg/kg.

Turning to this clone: The antigen is not known.

Sequenced by immunoSEQ multiplex PCR; TCRdb stores in-frame clones only, minus some. This sample has 90,000 to 100,000 clones; approximately 94% occur once, and the top ten carry just over 2%. Excluded were patients having autoimmune disease history or systemic immunosuppression. This TCR was sampled from an adult with an advanced solid tumor such as melanoma, head and neck, liver or kidney cancer. The source material was CD4+ or CD8+ T cells sorted from blood, sampled in a trial of the OX40 agonist ivuxolimab.

The CDR3 coding sequence is TGTGCCTGGAGTGTAGGCGGAGACTATGGCTACACCTTC. It translates to CAWSVGGDYGYTF. This chain connects TRBV30 to TRBJ1-2; D remains ambiguous. The germline V and J ends were trimmed by 0 bases and 3 bases, with 8 bases remaining between them. The germline V gene has CDR1 GTSNPN and CDR2 SVGIG (reference sequence). The CDR3 sequence is 13 residues long.